The 16 T cell receptor beta chains below all came from one sample that was sequenced in a study of shared clonotypes between healthy human individuals. Sequencing was performed with immunoSEQ multiplex PCR; in TCRdb, only in-frame clones are kept and a portion is missing. The sample includes some 2,400,000 clones, more than 90% seen only once; the top ten take approximately 0.13%. Sequenced material: naive CD4+ T cells sorted from blood. Subset of the sample: CD45RA+ positively selected. The receptor set was obtained from a man between 18 and 29 years old in good health.

The chain joins TRBV6-6 to TRBJ2-7, with D perhaps matching TRBD1 (6 bases). Deletions cut 4 bases from V and 0 bases from J, with 13 bases between. The CDR3 spans 15 residues. The germline V gene encodes CDR1 MNHNY and CDR2 SVGAGI (reference sequence). The CDR3 is CASSSPGHFSYEQYF. CDR3 DNA sequence: TGTGCCAGCAGTTCACCGGGACACTTCTCCTACGAGCAGTACTTC.

The chain has TRBV2 and TRBJ1-2, with a weak D call TRBD1 (5 bases). Trimming shortened V by 6 bases and J by 6 bases, and 11 bases separated the two germline ends. Germline CDR1 and CDR2: SNHLY and FYNNEI. The CDR3 is made up of 12 amino acids. DNA of the CDR3: TGTGCCAGCAGCCGGGACGTGAATGGCTACACCTTC. As protein: CASSRDVNGYTF. Filled out from reference TRBV2 and TRBJ1-2, the complete variable domain reads EPEVTQTPSHQVTQMGQEVILRCVPISNHLYFYWYRQILGQKVEFLVSFYNNEISEKSEIFDDQFSVERPDGSNFTLKIRSTKLEDSAMYFCASSRDVNGYTFGSGTRLTVV.

The chain employs TRBV28 and TRBJ1-2, with 7 bases identical to TRBD1. The CDR3 extends over 17 amino acids. CDR1 and CDR2 from the germline V gene are MDHEN and SYDVKM. J gave up 7 bases and V 5 bases, and 19 bases lay outside the gene matches. CDR3 sequence: CASSPSGWRQGIRGYTF. The DNA for the CDR3 is TGTGCCAGCAGTCCTAGCGGGTGGAGACAGGGAATCCGTGGCTACACCTTC.

The V gene is TRBV5-1, the J gene TRBJ2-1; TRBD2 aligns across 9 bases. V lost 5 bases to trimming and J lost 8 bases; unmatched junction nucleotides: 5. This CDR3 has 13 amino acids. The germline V gene encodes CDR1 SGHRS and CDR2 YFSETQ. The CDR3 loop is CASRRGGRDEQFF. The CDR3 bases are TGCGCCAGCAGGCGGGGGGGCCGTGATGAGCAGTTCTTC.

The chain links TRBV5-1 to TRBJ1-1; 9 bases map to TRBD1. Germline-derived CDR1 and CDR2 are SGHRS and YFSETQ. The J segment lost 5 bases and the V segment lost 8 bases, leaving 19 bases of the junction unmatched. The CDR3 contains 17 residues. CDR3 DNA sequence: TGCGCCAGTACTGATTCCCGGGGACAGGGCATACGTACTGAAGCTTTCTTT. Translation gives CASTDSRGQGIRTEAFF.

Comment on this clone: Other DNA sequences from this sample encode an identical CDR3 as well. This chain joins TRBV7-2 and TRBJ2-1, with TRBD2 identical over 11 bases. Germline CDR1 SGHTA, CDR2 FQGNSA. V lost 1 base, J lost 3 bases, and 2 bases stayed unmatched. The CDR3 contains 16 residues. The CDR3 loop is CASSLVGLAGYNEQFF. In DNA, the CDR3 is TGTGCCAGCAGCTTAGTAGGACTAGCGGGCTACAATGAGCAGTTCTTC.

The CDR3 DNA reads as TGCGCCAGCAGCTCCGGGACTAGCGTAGAGGAGACCCAGTACTTC. Residues: CASSSGTSVEETQYF. This chain connects TRBV5-1 to TRBJ2-5; 10 bases line up with TRBD2. Germline CDR1 is SGHRS and CDR2 is YFSETQ. Trimming cost V 3 bases and J 5 bases; bases outside gene matches: 7. The CDR3 totals 15 residues.

The V and J genes are TRBV6-5 and TRBJ2-7, with 10 bases fitting TRBD1. Germline trimming cut 10 bases from V and 6 bases from J; bases unmatched to any gene: 3. The V gene's germline CDR1 is MNHEY and CDR2 SVGAGI. The CDR3 spans 11 residues. The CDR3 DNA follows: TGTGCCACAGGGACAGGGGCCGAGCAGTACTTC. Residues: CATGTGAEQYF.

The CDR3 spells CASSLRRYEQYF. The DNA of the CDR3 is TGTGCCAGCAGCTTGCGGAGATACGAGCAGTACTTC. The chain combines TRBV5-8 with TRBJ2-7; no reliable D call. Germline lookup yields CDR1 SGHTS and CDR2 YDEGEE. The CDR3 spans 12 residues. Deletions cut 1 base from V and 4 bases from J, with 6 bases between.

The chain is built from TRBV27 and TRBJ2-6; 7 nucleotides match TRBD1. Germline V gene sequence: CDR1 MNHEY, CDR2 SMNVEV (reference sequence). This CDR3 comprises 15 residues. V was clipped by 6 bases and J by 4 bases; unmatched bases: 6. CDR3 loop: CASRIGGAGANVLTF. The CDR3 DNA is TGTGCCAGCAGGATAGGGGGCGCAGGGGCCAACGTCCTGACTTTC. The full variable domain, rest sourced from reference TRBV27 and TRBJ2-6, is EAQVTQNPRYLITVTGKKLTVTCSQNMNHEYMSWYRQDPGLGLRQIYYSMNVEVTDKGDVPEGYKVSRKEKRNFPLILESPSPNQTSLYFCASRIGGAGANVLTFGAGSRLTVL.

As concerns this clone: In the same sample, other DNA sequences code for this CDR3. The V gene is TRBV29-1, the J gene TRBJ2-3; D remains unclear. The V end lost 3 bases, the J end lost 1 base, and 5 bases lay between the germline ends. CDR1 is SQVTM, CDR2 ANQGSEA, per germline. The CDR3 runs 12 residues. The CDR3: CSVESGTDTQYF. CDR3 DNA: TGCAGCGTTGAGTCTGGCACAGATACGCAGTATTTT.

This rearrangement joins TRBV7-2 to TRBJ2-5; TRBD2 agrees at 9 bases. The CDR3 has 14 residues. V lost 8 bases to trimming and J lost 4 bases; unmatched junction nucleotides: 8. Germline V gives CDR1 SGHTA, CDR2 FQGNSA. CDR3 protein: CASGGSTSGETQYF. The CDR3 coding sequence is TGTGCCAGCGGGGGGTCGACTAGCGGAGAGACCCAGTACTTC.

This chain connects TRBV9 to TRBJ1-1; unclear D gene. In germline, CDR1 is SGDLS, CDR2 YYNGEE. V was shortened by 5 bases and J by 0 bases, with 5 bases between the two germline ends. CDR3 length: 12 residues. Written as DNA, the CDR3 is TGTGCCAGCAGTAAGATGAACACTGAAGCTTTCTTT. It specifies CASSKMNTEAFF.

The chain combines TRBV9 with TRBJ2-5; D call uncertain. CDR1 and CDR2 (germline): SGDLS, YYNGEE. CDR3 length: 15 residues. V was pared by 0 bases and J by 1 base, with 10 bases between. The DNA for the CDR3 is TGTGCCAGCAGCGTAGCTGTGGCAGTCCAAGAGACCCAGTACTTC. This translates into CASSVAVAVQETQYF. The full variable domain, rest sourced from reference TRBV9 and TRBJ2-5, is DSGVTQTPKHLITATGQRVTLRCSPRSGDLSVYWYQQSLDQGLQFLIQYYNGEERAKGNILERFSAQQFPDLHSELNLSSLELGDSALYFCASSVAVAVQETQYFGPGTRLLVL.

The chain recombines TRBV6-5 with TRBJ1-1; no firm D call. The CDR3 extends over 15 amino acids. V was cut by 0 bases and J by 4 bases, with 12 bases left in between. CDR1 MNHEY and CDR2 SVGAGI come from the germline V gene. For the CDR3, the DNA is TGTGCCAGCAGTTACTCGGGCTTCTCTCGCACTGAAGCTTTCTTT. It encodes CASSYSGFSRTEAFF.

The chain combines TRBV6-1 with TRBJ2-2, with TRBD1 matching over 8 bases. The CDR3 runs to 15 residues. V lost 6 bases to trimming and J lost 4 bases; unmatched junction nucleotides: 7. From germline, CDR1 is MNHNS and CDR2 SASEGT. The CDR3 is CASRAGGGSTGELFF. The CDR3 DNA reads TGTGCCAGCAGAGCAGGGGGCGGTAGCACCGGGGAGCTGTTTTTT.